This T cell receptor (beta chain) was identified during a study of OX40 agonist ivuxolimab in advanced cancers. In terms of the full investigation: Ivuxolimab was an agonistic, fully human IgG2 monoclonal antibody directed against OX40 (CD134), a costimulatory receptor. Intravenous ivuxolimab was administered to patients every 2 weeks at six dose levels: 0.01, 0.1, 0.3, 1.5, 3 and 10 mg/kg. Among the roughly 52 dose-escalation patients, approximately 20 had hepatocellular carcinoma, approximately 15 melanoma, 9 renal cell carcinoma and 9 head and neck cancer. In the dose-escalation cohort, around four fifths of patients were male, and the mean age was roughly 60 years, with a range of roughly 23 to 85. Patients were allowed to have had prior anti-PD-1, anti-PD-L1 or anti-CTLA-4 therapy, and 40% of the dose-escalation patients had previously received checkpoint inhibitors. Partial responses occurred in three dose-escalation patients, of whom one had hepatocellular carcinoma and two had cutaneous melanoma. The point of sequencing TCRbeta in the periphery was to test whether ivuxolimab changed TCR sequence diversity and drove clonal T-cell expansion. The paper covers the monotherapy dose-escalation part of the phase I ivuxolimab trial, which included N of about 56 patients.

Overall study outcomes, separate from this receptor: At doses of 0.1 to 3.0 mg/kg, clonal expansion of both CD4+ and CD8+ blood T cells was observed from baseline to week 6. Antigen specificity was not determined for the clonally expanded peripheral T cells. Partial responders in the 0.1-3.0 mg/kg groups had among the lowest normalized peripheral clonal expansion, especially among CD8+ T cells. Low levels of normalized T-cell clonal expansion were also seen in some patients who did not respond. After ivuxolimab, expanded clones were on average more numerous among CD8+ T cells than among CD4+ T cells.

Genomic DNA was isolated from the sorted cells so that the TCRbeta CDR3 region could be sequenced. The immunoSEQ Assay was used for sequencing of TCRbeta CDR3 regions. Sourced from immuneACCESS, this table was stored by TCRdb with only in-frame sequences that have V and J called. A share of the clones is absent; for the studies checked, an unresolved V gene accounts for under half, and the remainder has no known explanation. The sample table lists about 70,000 clones, approximately 80% of them with a count of one. Of the sample, 1.1% is held by the ten largest clones. The trial excluded patients who had a history of autoimmune disease or were on systemic immunosuppression. Peripheral blood for TCR sequencing was collected from all dose cohorts at baseline, on cycle 4 day 1, and on cycle 7 day 1. The samples were taken from a phase I, first-in-human, multicenter, open-label dose-escalation trial of ivuxolimab. Adults with locally advanced or metastatic head and neck squamous cell, hepatocellular, melanoma or renal cell carcinoma were enrolled in the trial. Before TCR sequencing, CD4+ and CD8+ T cells were separately sorted from peripheral blood.

Trimming leaves V shorter by 11 bases and J shorter by 2 bases, with the junction holding 11 bases beyond the gene matches. Taken from cysteine to phenylalanine, the CDR3 has 14 residues. Left in the record is the CDR3 DNA by itself, 42 bases read in frame from the first base. According to the germline V gene, CDR1 reads MNHNS and CDR2 reads SASEGT. Comments on this clone: Its antigen remains undetermined. Per-base quality was not reported, and no clone a single base away is much larger than it.

The source is an adult with an advanced solid tumor such as melanoma, head and neck, liver or kidney cancer. The chain joins TRBV6-1 to TRBJ2-5, with TRBD2 identical over 7 junction bases. This specimen was CD4+ or CD8+ T cells sorted from blood, taken in a trial of the OX40 agonist ivuxolimab. In nucleotide form, the sequence is TGTGCCGCCCCGGGGGACTACTTACAAGAGACCCAGTACTTC. It encodes CAAPGDYLQETQYF.